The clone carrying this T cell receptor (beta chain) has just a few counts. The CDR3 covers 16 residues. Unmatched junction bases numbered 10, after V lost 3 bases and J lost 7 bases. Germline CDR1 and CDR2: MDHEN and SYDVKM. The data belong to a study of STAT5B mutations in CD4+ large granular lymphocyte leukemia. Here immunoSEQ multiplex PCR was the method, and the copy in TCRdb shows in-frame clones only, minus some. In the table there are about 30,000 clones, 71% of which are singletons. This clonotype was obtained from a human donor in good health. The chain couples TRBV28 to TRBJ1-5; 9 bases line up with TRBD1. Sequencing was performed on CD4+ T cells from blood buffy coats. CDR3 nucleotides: TGTGCCAGCAGTTTGGTACAGGGGGCTGGCGGCCAGCCCCAGCATTTT. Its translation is CASSLVQGAGGQPQHF.